This T cell receptor (beta chain) was profiled in a study of blood T cell repertoires in COVID-19 (dated by TCRdb to 2018 to 2020). For the study in its entirety: Collaborator samples came from the United States, Italy and Spain and covered acute and convalescent phases of COVID-19. The repertoires were released in a freely available public database meant as a resource for research on the immune response to SARS-CoV-2. Sample metadata almost always included a de-identified subject ID, COVID-19 status, age in years and sex. Deeply sampled blood TCRbeta repertoires from subjects exposed to, actively infected with, or recovered from COVID-19 were included in the dataset. The material from the prospective study consisted of cDNA or gDNA derived from T cells, B-cell-depleted T cells, or PBMCs. The samples were drawn from the first 160 participants of the ongoing ImmuneRACE study and from more than 1,000 subjects provided by 6 global collaborators. Where available, HLA class I and class II types were taken from metadata supplied by the sample provider and were not determined by assay-based typing.

Each collaborating institution followed its own protocols to collect whole blood in K2EDTA tubes. For TCRbeta analysis, collaborator samples were shipped as frozen whole blood, as isolated PBMCs, or as DNA extracted from either sample type. Of note for this clone: Its antigen is not yet known. Within one base of it there is no much larger clone, and no base qualities were kept.

The germline V gene (reference sequence) yields LNHDA for CDR1 and SQIVND for CDR2. The germline ends are 8 bases apart after V is trimmed by 3 bases and J by 0 bases. The cysteine opens and the phenylalanine closes a CDR3 of 15 amino acids. Only CDR3 DNA is held: 45 bases, read in frame from base 1. TCRbeta CDR3 regions were amplified from genomic DNA by means of the immunoSEQ Assay, a bias-controlled multiplex PCR. Under the source paper's analysis protocol: Nucleated cell counts per sample were estimated from amplification of reference gene primers within the assay. To quantify the absolute abundance of each unique TCRbeta CDR3 rearrangement, sequence reads were collapsed and filtered. For each sample, productive Simpson clonality was calculated by taking the square root of Simpson's diversity index across productive rearrangements. TCRdb provides this immuneACCESS table in a form limited to in-frame rearrangements. Some clones are lacking; in checked studies, under half of them reflect an unresolved V gene, and why the rest are absent is not known. Clone size and V and J calls were adopted from that table, with D and trimming inferred from the DNA. This sample comprises fewer than 35,000 clones, 70% to 90% of them detected only once. The ten top clones hold just under 5% of the sample.

General findings and caveats noted by the study authors: The amount of clinical and demographic metadata varied by source and participant and was provided uncurated.

Sequencing was done on a sample of peripheral blood. The rearranged chain carries TRBV19 and TRBJ2-2, with TRBD1 as a weak D call on 5 bases. The clonotype comes from a man between 65 and 80 years old with active COVID-19. CDR3 protein: CASSMYRTNTGELFF. The base sequence is TGTGCCAGTAGTATGTACAGGACGAACACCGGGGAGCTGTTTTTT.